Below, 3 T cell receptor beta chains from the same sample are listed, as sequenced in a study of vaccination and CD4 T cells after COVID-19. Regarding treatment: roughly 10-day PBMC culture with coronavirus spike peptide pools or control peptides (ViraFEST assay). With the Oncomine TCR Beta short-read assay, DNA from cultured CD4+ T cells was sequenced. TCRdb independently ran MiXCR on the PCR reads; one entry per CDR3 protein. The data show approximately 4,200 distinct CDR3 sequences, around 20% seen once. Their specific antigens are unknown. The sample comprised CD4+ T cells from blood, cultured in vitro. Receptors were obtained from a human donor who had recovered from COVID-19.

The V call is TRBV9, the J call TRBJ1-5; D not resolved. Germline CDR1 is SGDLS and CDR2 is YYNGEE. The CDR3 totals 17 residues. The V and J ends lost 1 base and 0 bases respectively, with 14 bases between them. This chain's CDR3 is CASSVRIGQRSNQPQHF. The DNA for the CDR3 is TGTGCCAGCAGCGTAAGGATAGGGCAGCGTAGCAATCAGCCCCAGCATTTT. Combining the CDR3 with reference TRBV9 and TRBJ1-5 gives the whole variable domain DSGVTQTPKHLITATGQRVTLRCSPRSGDLSVYWYQQSLDQGLQFLIQYYNGEERAKGNILERFSAQQFPDLHSELNLSSLELGDSALYFCASSVRIGQRSNQPQHFGDGTRLSIL.

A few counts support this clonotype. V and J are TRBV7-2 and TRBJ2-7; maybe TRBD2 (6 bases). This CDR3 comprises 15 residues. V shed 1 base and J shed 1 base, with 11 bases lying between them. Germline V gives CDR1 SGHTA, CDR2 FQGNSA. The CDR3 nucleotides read TGTGCCAGCAGCTTAGGCGCGGGGCTATCCTACGAGCAGTACTTC. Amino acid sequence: CASSLGAGLSYEQYF.

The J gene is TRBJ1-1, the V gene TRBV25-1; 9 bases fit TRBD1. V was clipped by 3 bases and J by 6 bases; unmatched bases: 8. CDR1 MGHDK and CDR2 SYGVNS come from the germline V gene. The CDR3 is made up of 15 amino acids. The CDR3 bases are TGTGCCAGCAGTGATATCGACAGGGGGAAATCTGAAGCTTTCTTT. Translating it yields CASSDIDRGKSEAFF.